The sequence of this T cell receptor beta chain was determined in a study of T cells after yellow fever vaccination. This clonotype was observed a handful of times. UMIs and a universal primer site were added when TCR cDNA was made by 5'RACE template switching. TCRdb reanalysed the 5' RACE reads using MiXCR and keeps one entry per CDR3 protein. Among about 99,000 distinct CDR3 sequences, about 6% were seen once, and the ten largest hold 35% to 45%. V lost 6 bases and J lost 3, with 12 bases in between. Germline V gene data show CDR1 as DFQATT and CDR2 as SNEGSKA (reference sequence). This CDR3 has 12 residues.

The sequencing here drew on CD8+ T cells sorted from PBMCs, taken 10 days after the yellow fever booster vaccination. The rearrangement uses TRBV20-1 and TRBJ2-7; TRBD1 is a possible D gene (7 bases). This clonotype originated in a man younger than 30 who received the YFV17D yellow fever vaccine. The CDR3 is CSARQGGYEQYF. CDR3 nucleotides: TGCAGTGCCCGGCAGGGGGGCTACGAGCAGTACTTC.